Presented here are 12 T cell receptor beta chains from one specimen sequenced in a study of T-cell reconstitution after alpha-beta-depleted transplantation in children. Construction of the TCRbeta library involved unique molecular identifiers. A single record per CDR3 protein comes from TCRdb applying MiXCR to the PCR reads. The sample yields about 200,000 distinct CDR3 sequences, just under 6.5% seen once. The material was PBMCs, obtained before TCRalphabeta/CD19-depleted stem cell transplant. Receptor source: a girl in the first two years of life with combined immunodeficiency, due to receive a stem cell transplant.

In this sample, this clonotype turned up many times. V gene TRBV5-1 combines with J gene TRBJ2-7; D ambiguous. This CDR3 has 16 residues. Germline-derived CDR1 and CDR2 are SGHRS and YFSETQ. V lost 0 bases to trimming and J lost 5 bases, with 18 bases between them. The CDR3, as DNA: TGCGCCAGCAGCTTGGGAGTCGGCGGCCTGAGAGACGAGCAGTACTTC. This gives the protein CASSLGVGGLRDEQYF.

This clonotype has ten or more counts. This rearrangement joins TRBV7-9 to TRBJ2-1, with 9 bases fitting TRBD2. CDR3 length: 15 amino acids. V dropped 3 bases and J dropped 8; count of bases not matched to a gene: 8. The V gene's germline CDR1 is SEHNR and CDR2 FQNEAQ (reference sequence). CDR3 sequence: CASSFYGGRADEQFF. CDR3 bases: TGTGCCAGCAGCTTCTACGGCGGGAGGGCAGATGAGCAGTTCTTC.

The rearrangement uses TRBV20-1 and TRBJ2-7; the match to TRBD2 covers 10 bases. The CDR3 is 17 residues long. V lost 4 bases and J lost 3; bases outside the gene matches: 15. From germline, CDR1 is DFQATT and CDR2 SNEGSKA (reference sequence). Written as DNA, the CDR3 is TGCAGTGCTAACGAAGATCTAGCGGGGGACGCCCACTACGAGCAGTACTTC. Encoded protein: CSANEDLAGDAHYEQYF.

This clonotype was seen ten or more times. This chain connects TRBV4-3 to TRBJ2-7; unclear D gene. The V end lost 1 base, the J end lost 5 bases, and 9 bases lay between the germline ends. The CDR3 runs 13 residues. Per germline, CDR1 LGHNA and CDR2 YSLEER. The CDR3 DNA sequence: TGCGCCAGCAGCCAAGGTCCGATACACGAGCAGTACTTC. As protein: CASSQGPIHEQYF.

This clonotype has at least ten counts. The chain has TRBV6-5 and TRBJ2-3; TRBD2 matches 9 bases. The germline V gene has CDR1 MNHEY and CDR2 SVGAGI. J gave up 3 bases and V 2 bases, and 3 bases lay outside the gene matches. The CDR3 contains 15 residues. The CDR3 DNA reads as TGTGCCAGCAGTTACGGGCTAGCGGGGACAGATACGCAGTATTTT. Translated, it gives CASSYGLAGTDTQYF.

Many counts were recorded for this clonotype. This rearrangement joins TRBV7-2 to TRBJ2-1; D may be TRBD2 (6 bases). Germline V gene sequence: CDR1 SGHTA, CDR2 FQGNSA. V lost 4 bases and J lost 2, with 15 bases in between. The CDR3 has 16 residues. The DNA of the CDR3 is TGTGCCAGCAGCTGGGGGGTCTGGATACCCTACAATGAGCAGTTCTTC. Its protein is CASSWGVWIPYNEQFF.

This clonotype appeared many times. J is TRBJ2-3 and V is TRBV7-9; D ambiguous. The V gene lost 4 bases and the J gene lost 5 bases, with 7 bases spanning the gap. The CDR3 is 12 amino acids. CDR1 and CDR2 from the germline V gene are SEHNR and FQNEAQ (reference sequence). For the CDR3, the DNA is TGTGCCAGCAGCTATGGGGAAGATACGCAGTATTTT. Translated: CASSYGEDTQYF.

This clonotype was observed many times. This sequence joins TRBV20-1 and TRBJ2-5, with TRBD1 matching over 7 bases. V was pared by 3 bases and J by 9 bases, with 13 bases of the junction left unmatched. There are 14 residues in the CDR3. CDR1 and CDR2 (germline): DFQATT, SNEGSKA (reference sequence). The CDR3 is CSARPDGTVGSQYF. The CDR3 DNA follows: TGCAGTGCTAGGCCGGATGGGACAGTCGGGTCCCAGTACTTC.

Worth noting for this clonotype: The missing conserved phenylalanine or tryptophan at the end of this CDR3 makes a read error likely. The DNA is omitted, as the CDR3 cannot be located on it reliably, and the CDR3 follows TCRdb's listing. This chain connects TRBV1 to TRBJ2-3. TRBV1 is flagged as a pseudogene. The CDR3 spans 12 amino acids, including both terminal residues. CDR3 sequence: CTSNRVTDTQYH.

This clonotype was seen many times. V usage is TRBV12-3 or TRBV12-4 and J usage is TRBJ2-1; 9 positions agree with TRBD2. The CDR3 length is 17 residues. Germline trimming cut 5 bases from V and 6 bases from J; bases unmatched to any gene: 14. In DNA, the CDR3 is TGTGCCAGCAGTCTCCGTTTGGGGCGGGAGGGCCCCAATGAGCAGTTCTTC. Translation: CASSLRLGREGPNEQFF.

There are many counts of this clonotype. The chain couples TRBV4-1 to TRBJ2-7; tentative D call: TRBD2 (5 bases). Per germline, CDR1 MGHRA and CDR2 YSYEKL. V was shortened by 1 base and J by 0 bases, with 10 bases between the two germline ends. The CDR3 sequence is 15 residues long. CDR3 sequence (DNA): TGCGCCAGCAGCCAAGTTAGTAGCGTCTCCTACGAGCAGTACTTC. Its translation: CASSQVSSVSYEQYF.

The table lists this clonotype with many counts. The rearrangement uses TRBV7-8 and TRBJ1-2; D unclear. The V end was cut by 1 base, the J end by 8 bases, with 17 bases between. This CDR3 contains 15 residues. Germline V lookup: CDR1 SGHVS, CDR2 FQNEAQ. The CDR3 reads CASSLEPGKYQGYTF. Written as DNA, the CDR3 is TGTGCCAGCAGCTTAGAACCGGGGAAGTACCAGGGCTACACCTTC.